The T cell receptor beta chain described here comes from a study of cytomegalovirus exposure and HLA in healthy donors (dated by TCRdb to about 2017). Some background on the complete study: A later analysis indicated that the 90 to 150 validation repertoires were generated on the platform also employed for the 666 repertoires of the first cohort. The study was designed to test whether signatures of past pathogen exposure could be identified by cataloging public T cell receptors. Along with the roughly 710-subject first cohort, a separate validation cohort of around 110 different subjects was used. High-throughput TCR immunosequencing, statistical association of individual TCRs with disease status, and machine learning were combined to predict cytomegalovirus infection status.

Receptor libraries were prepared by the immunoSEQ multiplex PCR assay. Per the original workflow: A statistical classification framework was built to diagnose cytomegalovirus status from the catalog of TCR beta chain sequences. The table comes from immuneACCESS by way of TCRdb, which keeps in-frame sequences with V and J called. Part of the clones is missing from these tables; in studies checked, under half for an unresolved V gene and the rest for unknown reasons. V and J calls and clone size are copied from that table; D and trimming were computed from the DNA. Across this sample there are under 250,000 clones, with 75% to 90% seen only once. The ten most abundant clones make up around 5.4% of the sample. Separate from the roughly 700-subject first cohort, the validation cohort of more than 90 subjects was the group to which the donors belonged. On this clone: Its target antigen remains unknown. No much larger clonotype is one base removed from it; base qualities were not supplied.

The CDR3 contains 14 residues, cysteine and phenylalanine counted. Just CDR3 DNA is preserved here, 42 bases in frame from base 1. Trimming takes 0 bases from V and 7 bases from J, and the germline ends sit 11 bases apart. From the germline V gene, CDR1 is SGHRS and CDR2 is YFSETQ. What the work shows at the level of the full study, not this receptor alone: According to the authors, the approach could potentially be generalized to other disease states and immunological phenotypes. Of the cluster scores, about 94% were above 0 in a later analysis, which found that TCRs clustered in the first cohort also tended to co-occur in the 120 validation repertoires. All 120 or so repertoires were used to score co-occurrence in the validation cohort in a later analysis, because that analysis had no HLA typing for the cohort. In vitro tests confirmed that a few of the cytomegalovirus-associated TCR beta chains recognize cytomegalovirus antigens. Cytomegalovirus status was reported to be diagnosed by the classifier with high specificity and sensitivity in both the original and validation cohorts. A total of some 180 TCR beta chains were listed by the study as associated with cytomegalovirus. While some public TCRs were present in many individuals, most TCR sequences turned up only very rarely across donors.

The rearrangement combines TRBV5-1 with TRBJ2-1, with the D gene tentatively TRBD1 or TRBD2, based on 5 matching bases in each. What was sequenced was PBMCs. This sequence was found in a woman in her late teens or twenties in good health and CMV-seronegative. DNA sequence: TGCGCCAGCAGCTTGGGGGTAGAGGGGAATGAGCAGTTCTTC. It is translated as CASSLGVEGNEQFF. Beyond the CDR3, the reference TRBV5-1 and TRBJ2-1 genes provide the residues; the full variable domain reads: KAGVTQTPRYLIKTRGQQVTLSCSPISGHRSVSWYQQTPGQGLQFLFEYFSETQRNKGNFPGRFSGRQFSNSRSEMNVSTLELGDSALYLCASSLGVEGNEQFFGPGTRLTVL.